The rows below give T cell receptor beta chains drawn from one sample of a study of blood T cells in healthy people across ages. TCRdb analysed the 5' RACE reads with MiXCR anew, one entry per CDR3 protein. Of 1.5 million to 2 million distinct CDR3 sequences listed, 49% are singletons. The sample comprised blood. The receptors were gathered from a middle-aged woman in good health. CDR3s include the opening cysteine and the closing phenylalanine or tryptophan. A D gene is named only where the DNA matches it firmly. Some rows have no size entry. The others give once, few or many, or a class for an expanded clone.

D,J,size,V,DNA,CDR3
.,TRBJ2-3,once,TRBV2,TGTGCCAGCAGAAGGACCGCCACCGCCCGCACAGATACGCAGTATTTT,CASRRTATARTDTQYF
TRBD1,TRBJ2-4,.,TRBV5-1,TGCGCCAGCAGGGAGACAGGGACCAAAAACATTCAGTACTTC,CASRETGTKNIQYF
.,TRBJ2-3,.,TRBV10-3,TGTGCCATCAGTGAGTCGTATAGAGGAAGGGGCACAGATACGCAGTATTTT,CAISESYRGRGTDTQYF
.,TRBJ2-3,.,TRBV6-1,TGTGCCAGCAGTGAAGTTAACAGCCTAGATACGCAGTATTTT,CASSEVNSLDTQYF
TRBD1,TRBJ1-1,.,TRBV6-2/TRBV6-3,TGTGCCAGCAGCCGGGACAGCCTGAACGCTGAAGCTTTCTTT,CASSRDSLNAEAFF
.,TRBJ1-2,.,TRBV7-2,TGTGCCAGCAGCTTAACGCGGGTAGGGCATGGCTACACCTTC,CASSLTRVGHGYTF
TRBD2,TRBJ2-3,.,TRBV3-1,TGTGCCAGCAGCCACGGGACTAGCAAGAGCACAGATACGCAGTATTTT,CASSHGTSKSTDTQYF
TRBD1,TRBJ2-3,.,TRBV18,TGTGCCAGCCAAAGGGACAGAACCAAAGATACGCAGTATTTT,CASQRDRTKDTQYF
.,TRBJ2-1,many,TRBV6-2/TRBV6-3,TGTGCCAGCATCGATAACAGCGTCAATGAGCAGTTCTTC,CASIDNSVNEQFF
.,TRBJ2-3,.,TRBV4-3,TGCGCCAGCAGCCAAGGTCCTACGGCGGGGAGCACAGATACGCAGTATTTT,CASSQGPTAGSTDTQYF
.,TRBJ1-6,few,TRBV20-1,TGCAGTGCTAGATTGACAGAAAATGATAATTCACCCCTCCACTTT,CSARLTENDNSPLHF
.,TRBJ2-1,.,TRBV7-9,TGTGCCAGCAGCTTAATAGGAGGGGCACAGCAGAATGAGCAGTTCTTC,CASSLIGGAQQNEQFF
.,TRBJ2-1,few,TRBV7-2,TGTGCCAGCAGCTTAGACCAGAGAAACTACAATGAGCAGTTCTTC,CASSLDQRNYNEQFF
.,TRBJ2-7,few,TRBV10-3,TGTGCCATCAGTGGTGGCCAGCACTCCTACGAGCAGTACTTC,CAISGGQHSYEQYF
.,TRBJ2-7,.,TRBV6-2/TRBV6-3,TGTGCCAGCAGTTCCACACTCCCCTACGAGCAGTACTTC,CASSSTLPYEQYF
TRBD2,TRBJ2-5,many,TRBV7-9,TGTGCCAGCAGCTCCCCCACGAGCCCTAGCGGGGGTCGCCAAGAGACCCAGTACTTC,CASSSPTSPSGGRQETQYF
.,TRBJ1-2,.,TRBV6-4,TGTGCCAGCAGTGACTCCGGGACATATGGCTACACCTTC,CASSDSGTYGYTF
.,TRBJ1-6,.,TRBV27,TGTGCCACCCGATTGGGGGGGTCCTATAATTCACCCCTCCACTTT,CATRLGGSYNSPLHF